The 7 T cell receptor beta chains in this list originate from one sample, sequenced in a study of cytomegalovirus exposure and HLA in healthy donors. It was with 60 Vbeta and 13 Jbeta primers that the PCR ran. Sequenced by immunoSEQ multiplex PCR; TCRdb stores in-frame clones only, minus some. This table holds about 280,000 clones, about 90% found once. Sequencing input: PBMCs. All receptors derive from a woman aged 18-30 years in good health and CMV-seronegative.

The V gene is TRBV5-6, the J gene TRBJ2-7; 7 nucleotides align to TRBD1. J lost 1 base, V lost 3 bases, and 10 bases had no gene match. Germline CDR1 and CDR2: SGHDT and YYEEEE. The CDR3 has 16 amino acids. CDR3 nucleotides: TGTGCCAGCAGCTCTCCGGGACAGCTAATGTCCTACGAGCAGTACTTC. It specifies CASSSPGQLMSYEQYF.

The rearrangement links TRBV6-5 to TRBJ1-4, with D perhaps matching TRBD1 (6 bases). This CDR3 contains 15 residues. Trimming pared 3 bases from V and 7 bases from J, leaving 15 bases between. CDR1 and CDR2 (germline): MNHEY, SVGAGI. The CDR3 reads CASSYSGGAGEKLFF. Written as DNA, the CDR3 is TGTGCCAGCAGTTATTCTGGGGGGGCGGGTGAAAAACTGTTTTTT.

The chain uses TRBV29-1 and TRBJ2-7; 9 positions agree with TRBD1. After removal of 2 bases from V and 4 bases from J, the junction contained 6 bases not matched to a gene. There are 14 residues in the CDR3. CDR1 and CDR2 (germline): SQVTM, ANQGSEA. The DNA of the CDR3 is TGCAGCGTTGAATTTCCGGACAGGGGATACGAGCAGTACTTC. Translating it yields CSVEFPDRGYEQYF.

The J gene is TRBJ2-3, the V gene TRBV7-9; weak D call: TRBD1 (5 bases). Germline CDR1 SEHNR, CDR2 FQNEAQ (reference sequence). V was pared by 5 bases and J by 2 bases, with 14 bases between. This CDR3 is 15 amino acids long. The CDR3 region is CASSGRYGATDTQYF. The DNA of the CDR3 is TGTGCCAGCAGCGGTCGTTATGGGGCCACAGATACGCAGTATTTT.

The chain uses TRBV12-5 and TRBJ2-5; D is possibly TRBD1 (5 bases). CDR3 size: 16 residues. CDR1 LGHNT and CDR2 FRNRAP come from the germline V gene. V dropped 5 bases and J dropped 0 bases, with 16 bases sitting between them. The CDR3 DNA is TGTGCTAGTGGTCCCTCCCAAGGGGTGTACCAAGAGACCCAGTACTTC. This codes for CASGPSQGVYQETQYF.

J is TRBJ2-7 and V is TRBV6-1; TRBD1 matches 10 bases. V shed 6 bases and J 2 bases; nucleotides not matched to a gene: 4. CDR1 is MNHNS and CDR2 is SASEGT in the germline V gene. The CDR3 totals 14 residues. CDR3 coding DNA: TGTGCCAGCAGCCGAGGACAGGGGGCCTACGAGCAGTACTTC. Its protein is CASSRGQGAYEQYF.

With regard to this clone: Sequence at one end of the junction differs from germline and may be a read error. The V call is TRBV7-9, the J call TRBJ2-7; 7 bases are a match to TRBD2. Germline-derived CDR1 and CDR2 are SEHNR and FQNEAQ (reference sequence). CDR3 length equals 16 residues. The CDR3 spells CSSSLIPASGVYEQYF. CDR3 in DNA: TGTTCCAGCAGCCTTATTCCGGCTAGCGGAGTCTACGAGCAGTACTTC.